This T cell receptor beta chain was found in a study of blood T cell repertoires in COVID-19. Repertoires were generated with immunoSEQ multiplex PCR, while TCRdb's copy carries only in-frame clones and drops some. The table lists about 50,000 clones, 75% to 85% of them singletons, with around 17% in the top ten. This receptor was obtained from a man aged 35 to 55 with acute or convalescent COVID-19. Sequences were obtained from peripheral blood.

In DNA form, the CDR3 reads TGTGCCAGTATGGAGGAAAGGGGGACTGGGGCCAACGTCCTGACTTTC. It specifies CASMEERGTGANVLTF. The chain carries TRBV19 and TRBJ2-6; D is possibly TRBD1 (6 bases). The V end was cut by 7 bases, the J end by 2 bases, with 15 bases between. Germline loops: CDR1 LNHDA, CDR2 SQIVND (reference sequence). The CDR3 consists of 16 residues.